The present T cell receptor beta chain was sequenced within a study of CD8+ T cells in alopecia areata. The treatment was: oral pan-JAK inhibitor, 5-10 mg twice daily. Reverse transcription of extracted RNA yielded cDNA, which provided the sequencing template. The repertoire was sequenced with immunoSEQ multiplex PCR; TCRdb's copy has only in-frame clones and lacks some. Counted here are roughly 100,000 clones, approximately 84% occurring once; the ten biggest clones make up 11%. Points on this clone: Other DNA sequences within the sample encode an identical CDR3.

CDR3 length: 11 amino acids. With 3 bases removed from V and 7 bases from J, the gap between germline ends came to 6 bases. CDR1 and CDR2 from the germline V gene are PRHDT and FYEKMQ (reference sequence). The receptor was isolated from a human donor with alopecia areata. The material sequenced was CD8+ T cells sorted from blood, taken at approximately week 30, from a patient treated with tofacitinib. V is TRBV13 and J is TRBJ1-1; TRBD1 might be the D (5 bases). CDR3 residues: CASSLGVEAFF. For the CDR3, the DNA is TGTGCCAGCAGCTTGGGGGTTGAAGCTTTCTTT.